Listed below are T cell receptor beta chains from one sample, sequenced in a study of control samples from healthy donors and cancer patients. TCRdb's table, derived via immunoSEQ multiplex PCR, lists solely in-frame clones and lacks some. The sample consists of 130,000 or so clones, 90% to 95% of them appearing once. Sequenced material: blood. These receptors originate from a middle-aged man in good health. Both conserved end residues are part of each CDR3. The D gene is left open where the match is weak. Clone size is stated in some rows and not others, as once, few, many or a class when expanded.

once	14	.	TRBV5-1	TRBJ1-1	CASSLEGANTEAFF	TGCGCCAGCAGCTTGGAGGGAGCGAACACTGAAGCTTTCTTT
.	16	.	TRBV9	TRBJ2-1	CASSVDGMGFYNEQFF	TGTGCCAGCAGCGTAGATGGCATGGGATTTTACAATGAGCAGTTCTTC
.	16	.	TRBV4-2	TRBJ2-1	CASSQEPGESYNEQFF	TGTGCCAGCAGCCAAGAACCGGGGGAGTCCTACAATGAGCAGTTCTTC
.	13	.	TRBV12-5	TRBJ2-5	CASVGVGQETQYF	TGTGCTAGCGTCGGGGTGGGGCAAGAGACCCAGTACTTC
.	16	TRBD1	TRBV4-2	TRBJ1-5	CASSPNRQGGIQPQHF	TGTGCCAGCAGCCCGAATCGACAGGGCGGGATTCAGCCCCAGCATTTT
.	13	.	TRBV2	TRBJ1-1	CASSAGAGTEAFF	TGTGCCAGCAGCGCGGGGGCCGGCACTGAAGCTTTCTTT
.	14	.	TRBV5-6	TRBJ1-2	CASSSGTEIYGYTF	TGTGCCAGCAGCTCCGGGACGGAAATCTATGGCTACACCTTC
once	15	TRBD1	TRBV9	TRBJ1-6	CASSVGQGTGSPLHF	TGTGCCAGCAGCGTAGGACAGGGGACAGGATCACCCCTCCACTTT
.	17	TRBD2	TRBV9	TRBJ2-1	CASSARLAVSSYNEQFF	TGTGCCAGCAGCGCCCGACTAGCGGTGAGCTCCTACAATGAGCAGTTCTTC
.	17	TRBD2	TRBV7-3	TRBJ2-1	CASSLRTGLASYNEQFF	TGTGCCAGCAGCCTTAGAACGGGACTAGCCTCCTACAATGAGCAGTTCTTC
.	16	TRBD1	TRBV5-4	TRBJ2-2	CASSSGQAGNTGELFF	TGTGCCAGCAGCTCTGGACAGGCCGGAAACACCGGGGAGCTGTTTTTT
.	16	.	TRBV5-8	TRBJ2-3	CASSLLEGVRTDTQYF	TGTGCCAGCAGCTTGTTGGAGGGAGTGCGCACAGATACGCAGTATTTT
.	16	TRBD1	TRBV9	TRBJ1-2	CASSVGDREGNYGYTF	TGTGCCAGCAGCGTAGGGGACAGGGAGGGGAACTATGGCTACACCTTC
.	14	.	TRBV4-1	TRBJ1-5	CASSQDHGNQPQHF	TGCGCCAGCAGCCAAGATCATGGCAATCAGCCCCAGCATTTT
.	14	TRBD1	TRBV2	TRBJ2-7	CASIPGQGPHEQYF	TGTGCCAGCATCCCGGGACAGGGTCCCCACGAGCAGTACTTC
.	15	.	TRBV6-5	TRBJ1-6	CASSYSKTLRSPLHF	TGTGCCAGCAGTTACTCGAAAACCCTGAGGTCACCCCTCCACTTT
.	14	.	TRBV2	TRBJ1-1	CASREGVMNTEAFF	TGTGCCAGCAGGGAAGGGGTAATGAACACTGAAGCTTTCTTT
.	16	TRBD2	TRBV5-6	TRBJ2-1	CASSAGLAPTYNEQFF	TGTGCCAGCAGCGCGGGACTAGCGCCGACCTACAATGAGCAGTTCTTC
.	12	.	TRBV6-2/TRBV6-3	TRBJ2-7	CASSWDIREQYF	TGTGCCAGCAGCTGGGACATTCGCGAGCAGTACTTC
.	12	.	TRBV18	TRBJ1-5	CASLRGVQPQHF	TGTGCCAGCCTACGAGGGGTGCAGCCCCAGCATTTT
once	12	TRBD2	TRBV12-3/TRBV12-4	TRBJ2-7	CASRAGAYEQYF	TGTGCCAGCAGGGCGGGAGCCTACGAGCAGTACTTC
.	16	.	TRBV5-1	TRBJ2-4	CASRPGQEGAKNIQYF	TGCGCCAGCAGACCCGGCCAGGAGGGGGCCAAAAACATTCAGTACTTC
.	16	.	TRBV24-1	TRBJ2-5	CATSALTHNLRETQYF	TGTGCCACCAGCGCCCTGACACATAACCTTAGGGAGACCCAGTACTTC